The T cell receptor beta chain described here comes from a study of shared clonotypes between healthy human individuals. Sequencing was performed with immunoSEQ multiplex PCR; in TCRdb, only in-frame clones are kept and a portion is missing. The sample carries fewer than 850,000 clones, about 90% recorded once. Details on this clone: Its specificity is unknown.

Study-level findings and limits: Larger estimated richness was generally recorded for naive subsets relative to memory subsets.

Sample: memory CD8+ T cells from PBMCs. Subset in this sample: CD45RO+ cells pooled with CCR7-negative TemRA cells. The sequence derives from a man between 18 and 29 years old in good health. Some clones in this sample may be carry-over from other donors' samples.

The CDR3 here is CASWDSGRDGTGELFF. DNA for the CDR3: TGTGCCAGTTGGGATAGCGGGAGGGATGGCACCGGGGAGCTGTTTTTT. The V call is TRBV27, the J call TRBJ2-2; 11 bases are shared with TRBD2. CDR1 MNHEY and CDR2 SMNVEV come from the germline V gene (reference sequence). The CDR3 runs 16 residues. Trimming at V came to 9 bases and at J to 4 bases, leaving 10 bases not matched to a gene.